The T cell receptor (beta chain) described here comes from a study of blood T cell repertoires in COVID-19. The overall study: From the United States, Italy and Spain came samples of acute and convalescent COVID-19. The analysed material was cDNA or gDNA that came from T cells, B-cell-depleted T cells, or PBMCs.

In the study's own analysis: Reference gene primers were amplified, and this amplification served to estimate nucleated cell counts. Here immunoSEQ multiplex PCR was the method, and the copy in TCRdb shows in-frame clones only, minus some. That table supplies the V and J calls and clone size; D and trimming were determined from the DNA. The sample records some 310,000 clones, around 90% being singletons. Trimming took 2 bases from V and 4 from J; bases not matched to a gene: 10. The CDR3 runs 17 residues. The germline V gene has CDR1 SGHVS and CDR2 FQNEAQ. The sample was peripheral blood. This chain uses TRBV7-8 with TRBJ1-5; 8 bases align to TRBD1. The sequence came from a man aged 50 or older with active or convalescent COVID-19. CDR3 DNA: TGTGCCAGCAGCTTACGACCCTGGGACAGGAGAAATCAGCCCCAGCATTTT. It codes for CASSLRPWDRRNQPQHF.